The 9 T cell receptor beta chains below all came from one sample that was sequenced in a study of cytomegalovirus exposure and HLA in healthy donors. The data were produced by immunoSEQ multiplex PCR, yet TCRdb's version contains in-frame clones alone and is incomplete. The table records some 320,000 clones, about nine tenths of them present only once. Sequencing used PBMCs. All receptors derive from a woman under 40 in good health and CMV-seropositive.

The CDR3 coding sequence is TGTGCCAGCACCCCCCTAGGACAGGGTTCTCACGAGCAGTACTTC. Its protein product is CASTPLGQGSHEQYF. The V call is TRBV27, the J call TRBJ2-7; 8 bases map to TRBD1. CDR1 MNHEY and CDR2 SMNVEV come from the germline V gene (reference sequence). The CDR3 covers 15 residues. The junction had 13 bases not matched to a gene; V was cut back by 7 bases and J by 5 bases.

The gene calls are TRBV4-1 and TRBJ2-3; the D gene is possibly TRBD1 (6 bases). CDR3 length equals 15 residues. Deletions cut 1 base from V and 0 bases from J, with 8 bases between. The germline V gene has CDR1 MGHRA and CDR2 YSYEKL. For the CDR3, the DNA is TGCGCCAGCAGCCAAGTCGGGACAAGCACAGATACGCAGTATTTT. It specifies CASSQVGTSTDTQYF.

This clone was counted only a few times. This chain joins TRBV7-3 and TRBJ2-5; the match to TRBD1 covers 10 bases. CDR3 length equals 13 residues. CDR1 is SGHTA, CDR2 FQGTGA, per germline. V lost 5 bases to trimming and J lost 4 bases; unmatched junction nucleotides: 1. CDR3 bases: TGTGCCAGCAGCCGGGACAGGGGAGAGACCCAGTACTTC. The encoded protein is CASSRDRGETQYF. The full variable domain, its missing parts supplied by reference TRBV7-3 and TRBJ2-5, is GAGVSQTPSNKVTEKGKYVELRCDPISGHTALYWYRQSLGQGPEFLIYFQGTGAADDSGLPNDRFFAVRPEGSVSTLKIQRTERGDSAVYLCASSRDRGETQYFGPGTRLLVL.

The chain combines TRBV28 with TRBJ1-1; D is possibly TRBD1 (5 bases). The CDR3 sequence is 15 residues long. Germline V lookup: CDR1 MDHEN, CDR2 SYDVKM. V was clipped by 5 bases and J by 5 bases, with 18 bases between them. The chain's CDR3 is CASSLTGIGGTEAFF. CDR3 coding DNA: TGTGCCAGCAGTCTCACAGGAATCGGCGGGACTGAAGCTTTCTTT.

The table lists this clone with a few counts. This chain connects TRBV5-1 to TRBJ1-1; D unclear. Germline V gene sequence: CDR1 SGHRS, CDR2 YFSETQ. This CDR3 has 12 residues. Trimming removed 4 bases at V and 0 bases at J, with 4 bases between. CDR3 nucleotide sequence: TGCGCCAGCAGCGGGGTGAACACTGAAGCTTTCTTT. Encoded protein: CASSGVNTEAFF. Looking up the rest from reference TRBV5-1 and TRBJ1-1 gives the full variable domain: KAGVTQTPRYLIKTRGQQVTLSCSPISGHRSVSWYQQTPGQGLQFLFEYFSETQRNKGNFPGRFSGRQFSNSRSEMNVSTLELGDSALYLCASSGVNTEAFFGQGTRLTVV.

The V call is TRBV5-1, the J call TRBJ2-2, with unresolved D. The CDR3 extends over 14 amino acids. V dropped 5 bases and J dropped 0 bases, with 8 bases sitting between them. Germline lookup yields CDR1 SGHRS and CDR2 YFSETQ. CDR3 in amino acids: CASRGMTNTGELFF. CDR3 in DNA: TGCGCCAGCAGGGGGATGACGAACACCGGGGAGCTGTTTTTT.

CDR3 sequence: CASSLEDSSYEQYF. The CDR3 DNA sequence: TGTGCCAGCAGCTTAGAGGATAGCTCCTACGAGCAGTACTTC. The chain joins TRBV11-1 to TRBJ2-7; D call uncertain. Looked up from germline, CDR1 is SGHAT and CDR2 is FQDESV (reference sequence). The CDR3 extends over 14 amino acids. V lost 1 base and J 0 bases, leaving 7 bases between the germline ends.

This chain connects TRBV6-4 to TRBJ2-2; a weak D match, TRBD2 (7 bases). Trimming cost V 3 bases and J 5 bases, with 10 bases left between them. This CDR3 comprises 14 residues. The germline gives CDR1 MRHNA, CDR2 SNTAGT. CDR3 DNA: TGTGCCAGCAGTGAGAGGGGGGGAACCGGGGAGCTGTTTTTT. Amino acid sequence: CASSERGGTGELFF.

The chain combines TRBV30 with TRBJ2-3, with a weak D call TRBD2 (7 bases). The germline gives CDR1 GTSNPN, CDR2 SVGIG (reference sequence). The CDR3 runs to 17 residues. The germline V and J ends were trimmed by 0 bases and 0 bases, with 16 bases remaining between them. The DNA for the CDR3 is TGTGCCTGGAGTGTAGGCGGGGGCTATACTAGCACAGATACGCAGTATTTT. Its protein product is CAWSVGGGYTSTDTQYF.